Only one count was recorded for the clone carrying this T cell receptor (beta chain). The data originate from a study of blood T cell repertoires in COVID-19. Study context: Acute and convalescent COVID-19 specimens originated in the United States, Italy and Spain. The cDNA or gDNA used as material had been derived from T cells, B-cell-depleted T cells, or PBMCs.

V was pared by 6 bases and J by 6 bases, with 16 bases of the junction left unmatched. Germline V CDR1 and CDR2: MNHEY, SVGEGT. The CDR3 extends over 17 amino acids. Authors' data handling: The authors estimated nucleated cell counts from reference gene primer amplification. Some clones are missing from TCRdb's copy, which holds only in-frame ones; the method was immunoSEQ multiplex PCR. V and J calls and clone size are copied from that table; D and trimming were computed from the DNA. The data show over 200,000 clones, over 80% seen once. The chain joins TRBV6-2 or TRBV6-3 to TRBJ1-5, with TRBD1 matching 8 bases. What was sequenced was peripheral blood. This TCR was sampled from a woman aged 25 to 39 with COVID-19, enrolled during active disease. CDR3 sequence: CASRPTGGMRLSQPQHF. The DNA of the CDR3 is TGTGCCAGCAGGCCTACAGGGGGTATGAGGTTGTCTCAGCCCCAGCATTTT.